This entry lists 22 T cell receptor beta chains sequenced from one sample in a study of blood T cell repertoires in COVID-19. Measured with immunoSEQ multiplex PCR; TCRdb has only the in-frame clones, and not every one. The repertoire holds more than 90,000 clones, with around 87% as singletons. The source material was peripheral blood. These receptors all come from a woman aged 25 to 39 with acute or convalescent COVID-19.

The chain couples TRBV28 to TRBJ1-2; perhaps TRBD1 as D (5 bases). V was pared by 3 bases and J by 4 bases, with 18 bases between. Germline V lookup: CDR1 MDHEN, CDR2 SYDVKM. The CDR3 contains 16 residues. The CDR3 coding sequence is TGTGCCAGCAGTTTCAGCCCGCGGGGGGGAGGCTATGGCTACACCTTC. This codes for CASSFSPRGGGYGYTF.

This sequence joins TRBV28 and TRBJ1-5; 9 bases align to TRBD1. The length of the CDR3 is 16 residues. V lost 4 bases and J lost 4; bases outside the gene matches: 8. Germline lookup yields CDR1 MDHEN and CDR2 SYDVKM. The CDR3 region is CASSSMMGQGNQPQHF. CDR3 nucleotide sequence: TGTGCCAGCAGTTCTATGATGGGACAGGGAAATCAGCCCCAGCATTTT.

This clone was recorded only once. CDR3 region: CASSESPLQGGPNEQFF. The CDR3, as DNA: TGTGCCAGCAGTGAGTCCCCGCTACAGGGGGGTCCCAATGAGCAGTTCTTC. The chain recombines TRBV6-4 with TRBJ2-1; 8 nucleotides agree with TRBD1. The V segment lost 3 bases and the J segment 6 bases; nucleotides outside the gene matches: 13. CDR1 and CDR2 from the germline V gene are MRHNA and SNTAGT. CDR3 length: 17 residues.

The chain carries TRBV5-6 and TRBJ1-6; a possible D gene is TRBD1 (6 bases). Germline CDR1 reads SGHDT; CDR2 reads YYEEEE. CDR3 size: 16 residues. Trimming left V 4 bases short and J 5 bases short, with 16 bases between. As DNA, the CDR3 is TGTGCCAGCAGCCCCTCTGGGGGCTGGGATAATTCACCCCTCCACTTT. Its protein product is CASSPSGGWDNSPLHF.

This chain joins TRBV19 and TRBJ1-5; weak D call: TRBD1 (6 bases). Trimming shortened V by 3 bases and J by 7 bases, and 16 bases separated the two germline ends. Germline V gene sequence: CDR1 LNHDA, CDR2 SQIVND (reference sequence). This CDR3 has 15 amino acids. DNA of the CDR3: TGTGCCAGTAGTATCCTTCAGGCAGGGGAACAGCCCCAGCATTTT. It specifies CASSILQAGEQPQHF.

V gene TRBV18 combines with J gene TRBJ1-1, with D unresolved. Germline CDR1 reads KGHSH; CDR2 reads LQKENI. This CDR3 has 14 amino acids. V lost 5 bases to trimming and J lost 4 bases, with 14 bases between them. CDR3 DNA: TGTGCCAGCTCATCCACTTTGGTCCGCACTGAAGCTTTCTTT. This sequence encodes CASSSTLVRTEAFF.

V and J are TRBV5-6 and TRBJ1-2; 8 positions agree with TRBD1. Germline assignment: CDR1 SGHDT and CDR2 YYEEEE. CDR3 size: 14 residues. The V and J ends lost 5 bases and 8 bases, in that order; junction bases with no gene match: 11. The CDR3 is CASRHGQGRWGYTF. The CDR3 DNA reads as TGTGCCAGCAGGCATGGACAGGGACGTTGGGGCTACACCTTC.

The V and J genes are TRBV6-5 and TRBJ2-1; TRBD2 agrees at 8 bases. J lost 9 bases, V lost 7 bases, and 11 bases had no gene match. Looked up from germline, CDR1 is MNHEY and CDR2 is SVGAGI. This CDR3 is built from 14 residues. The CDR3 DNA is TGTGCCAGCAACCCCGGGGGGGGTTACCGTGAGCAGTTCTTC. Amino acids: CASNPGGGYREQFF.

This chain links TRBV6-5 with TRBJ2-7, with a weak D call TRBD1 (6 bases). The CDR3 extends over 14 amino acids. Deletions cut 7 bases from V and 0 bases from J, with 13 bases between. Germline V CDR1 and CDR2: MNHEY, SVGAGI. The DNA for the CDR3 is TGTGCCAGCACCAGGGGTACAGGCTCCTACGAGCAGTACTTC. This codes for CASTRGTGSYEQYF.

The chain links TRBV2 to TRBJ1-1, with a possible D match to TRBD1 (5 bases). V shed 7 bases and J shed 0 bases, with 15 bases lying between them. The CDR3 covers 15 residues. From germline, CDR1 is SNHLY and CDR2 FYNNEI. This CDR3 is CASTSWGGMNTEAFF. Written as DNA, the CDR3 is TGTGCCAGCACGTCTTGGGGGGGGATGAACACTGAAGCTTTCTTT.

V and J are TRBV15 and TRBJ2-7, with 9 bases that match TRBD1. The CDR3 spans 15 residues. Germline CDR1 LNHNV, CDR2 YYDKDF (reference sequence). V lost 3 bases, J lost 0 bases, and 3 bases stayed unmatched. CDR3 nucleotides: TGTGCCACCAGCAGGGGGACAGGGAGCTCCTACGAGCAGTACTTC. Translating gives CATSRGTGSSYEQYF.

The rearrangement uses TRBV5-5 and TRBJ1-2; no reliable D call. V gave up 1 base and J gave up 2 bases, with 9 bases separating them. CDR1 and CDR2 (germline): SGHKS, YYEKEE (reference sequence). The CDR3 is 14 residues long. This chain's CDR3 is CASSLSVINYGYTF. The CDR3 DNA is TGTGCCAGCAGCTTGAGCGTCATAAACTATGGCTACACCTTC.

This chain connects TRBV11-2 to TRBJ2-7, with a possible D match to TRBD2 (6 bases). V was shortened by 0 bases and J by 2 bases, with 8 bases between the two germline ends. Per germline, CDR1 SGHAT and CDR2 FQNNGV. The CDR3 is made up of 14 amino acids. In DNA form, the CDR3 reads TGTGCCAGCAGCTTAGAGCGGGGTACCTACGAGCAGTACTTC. Its protein product is CASSLERGTYEQYF. Filled out from reference TRBV11-2 and TRBJ2-7, the complete variable domain reads EAGVAQSPRYKIIEKRQSVAFWCNPISGHATLYWYQQILGQGPKLLIQFQNNGVVDDSQLPKDRFSAERLKGVDSTLKIQPAKLEDSAVYLCASSLERGTYEQYFGPGTRLTVT.

The chain is built from TRBV7-9 and TRBJ2-1; 10 bases agree with TRBD2. Germline assignment: CDR1 SEHNR and CDR2 FQNEAQ (reference sequence). The CDR3 extends over 16 amino acids. Trimming at V came to 4 bases and at J to 7 bases, leaving 10 bases not matched to a gene. CDR3 protein: CASSSYSGGAVNEQFF. The CDR3 DNA reads as TGTGCCAGCAGCTCGTACAGCGGGGGGGCCGTTAATGAGCAGTTCTTC. Full variable domain (remainder filled in from reference TRBV7-9 and TRBJ2-1): DTGVSQNPRHKITKRGQNVTFRCDPISEHNRLYWYRQTLGQGPEFLTYFQNEAQLEKSRLLSDRFSAERPKGSFSTLEIQRTEQGDSAMYLCASSSYSGGAVNEQFFGPGTRLTVL.

V usage is TRBV28 and J usage is TRBJ1-5, with TRBD1 matching 8 bases. After removal of 3 bases from V and 7 bases from J, the junction contained 14 bases not matched to a gene. The CDR3 extends over 17 amino acids. Germline lookup yields CDR1 MDHEN and CDR2 SYDVKM. This CDR3 is CASSFFFATGVSQPQHF. As DNA, the CDR3 is TGTGCCAGCAGTTTTTTTTTCGCGACAGGGGTCTCCCAGCCCCAGCATTTT. Combining the CDR3 with reference TRBV28 and TRBJ1-5 gives the whole variable domain DVKVTQSSRYLVKRTGEKVFLECVQDMDHENMFWYRQDPGLGLRLIYFSYDVKMKEKGDIPEGYSVSREKKERFSLILESASTNQTSMYLCASSFFFATGVSQPQHFGDGTRLSIL.

This clone was found once. V is TRBV28 and J is TRBJ2-4; 8 nucleotides align to TRBD1. The V gene's germline CDR1 is MDHEN and CDR2 SYDVKM. The CDR3 contains 15 residues. The J segment lost 2 bases and the V segment lost 3 bases, leaving 3 bases of the junction unmatched. The DNA for the CDR3 is TGTGCCAGCAGTTTGGACAGGGCCCCCAAAAACATTCAGTACTTC. Protein product: CASSLDRAPKNIQYF.

The rearrangement uses TRBV27 and TRBJ2-1, with 9 bases aligning to TRBD2. Trimming took 8 bases from V and 7 from J; bases not matched to a gene: 12. Germline lookup yields CDR1 MNHEY and CDR2 SMNVEV (reference sequence). This CDR3 has 15 amino acids. CDR3 loop: CASGSGGRVGNEQFF. CDR3 nucleotides: TGTGCCAGCGGGAGCGGGGGGAGGGTCGGGAATGAGCAGTTCTTC.

The chain has TRBV6-5 and TRBJ1-2; D is perhaps TRBD1 (5 bases). This CDR3 comprises 14 residues. V dropped 6 bases and J dropped 2 bases, with 13 bases sitting between them. The V gene's germline CDR1 is MNHEY and CDR2 SVGAGI. CDR3 protein: CASRDYRSNYGYTF. The DNA for the CDR3 is TGTGCCAGCAGGGATTACAGGTCCAACTATGGCTACACCTTC.

This clone was observed a single time. The chain carries TRBV5-1 and TRBJ1-1; D remains ambiguous. The CDR3 totals 15 residues. Germline V CDR1 and CDR2: SGHRS, YFSETQ. Trimming removed 0 bases at V and 1 base at J, with 10 bases between. CDR3 residues: CASSLGRARNTEAFF. The CDR3 DNA is TGCGCCAGCAGCTTGGGGAGGGCCCGGAACACTGAAGCTTTCTTT.

This sequence joins TRBV2 and TRBJ1-1; D unresolved. This CDR3 contains 12 residues. Germline-derived CDR1 and CDR2 are SNHLY and FYNNEI. V dropped 6 bases and J dropped 6 bases, with 11 bases sitting between them. The CDR3 DNA sequence: TGTGCCAGCAGGGGAGGGTGGGCTGAAGCTTTCTTT. Translation gives CASRGGWAEAFF.

The chain is built from TRBV24-1 and TRBJ1-4; 7 bases are a match to TRBD1. Germline V CDR1 and CDR2: KGHDR, SFDVKD. CDR3 length: 14 residues. V lost 3 bases to trimming and J lost 10 bases; unmatched junction nucleotides: 7. CDR3 residues: CATSDPGTAGKLFF. CDR3 sequence (DNA): TGTGCCACCAGTGATCCTGGGACAGCCGGAAAACTGTTTTTT.

CDR3 sequence reads: CASSPTGTNFYEQYF. In nucleotides, the CDR3 is TGTGCCAGCAGCCCCACCGGGACTAACTTCTACGAGCAGTACTTC. This chain links TRBV9 with TRBJ2-7; TRBD2 agrees at 7 bases. The V gene's germline CDR1 is SGDLS and CDR2 YYNGEE. The CDR3 loop spans 15 amino acids. V was pared by 4 bases and J by 3 bases, with 10 bases of the junction left unmatched. The full variable domain, completed using reference TRBV9 and TRBJ2-7, is DSGVTQTPKHLITATGQRVTLRCSPRSGDLSVYWYQQSLDQGLQFLIQYYNGEERAKGNILERFSAQQFPDLHSELNLSSLELGDSALYFCASSPTGTNFYEQYFGPGTRLTVT.